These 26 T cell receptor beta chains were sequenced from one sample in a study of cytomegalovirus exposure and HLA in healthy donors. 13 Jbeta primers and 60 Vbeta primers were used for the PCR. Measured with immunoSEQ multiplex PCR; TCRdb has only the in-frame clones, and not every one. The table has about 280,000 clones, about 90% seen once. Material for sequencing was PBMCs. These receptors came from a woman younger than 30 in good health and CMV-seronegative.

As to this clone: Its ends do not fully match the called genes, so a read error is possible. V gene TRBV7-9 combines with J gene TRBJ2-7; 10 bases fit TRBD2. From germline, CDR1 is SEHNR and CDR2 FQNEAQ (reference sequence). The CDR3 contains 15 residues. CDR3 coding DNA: TGTTCCAGCAGCTCAAGCGGGGGGGGATCCTACGAGCAGTACTTC. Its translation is CSSSSSGGGSYEQYF.

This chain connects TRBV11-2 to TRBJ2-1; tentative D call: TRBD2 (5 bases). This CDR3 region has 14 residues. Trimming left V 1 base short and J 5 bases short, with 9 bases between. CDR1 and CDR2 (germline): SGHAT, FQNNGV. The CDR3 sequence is CASSLASGNNEQFF. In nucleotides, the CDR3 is TGTGCCAGCAGCTTAGCGTCGGGAAACAATGAGCAGTTCTTC. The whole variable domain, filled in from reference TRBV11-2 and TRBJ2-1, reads EAGVAQSPRYKIIEKRQSVAFWCNPISGHATLYWYQQILGQGPKLLIQFQNNGVVDDSQLPKDRFSAERLKGVDSTLKIQPAKLEDSAVYLCASSLASGNNEQFFGPGTRLTVL.

CDR3 nucleotides: TGCGCCAGCAGCTTGTCAGGCGGGGGGGGCCCCGTGGAGACCCAGTACTTC. It specifies CASSLSGGGGPVETQYF. The chain combines TRBV5-1 with TRBJ2-5, with 9 bases fitting TRBD2. V lost 1 base to trimming and J lost 5 bases; unmatched junction nucleotides: 12. Germline CDR1 and CDR2: SGHRS and YFSETQ. This CDR3 is 17 amino acids long.

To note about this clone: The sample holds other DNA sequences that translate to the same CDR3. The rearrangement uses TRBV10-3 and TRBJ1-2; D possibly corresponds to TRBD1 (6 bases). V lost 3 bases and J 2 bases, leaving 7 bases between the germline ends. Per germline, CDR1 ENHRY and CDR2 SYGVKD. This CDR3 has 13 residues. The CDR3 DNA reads TGTGCCATCAGTGAAGGGGGAAACTATGGCTACACCTTC. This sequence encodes CAISEGGNYGYTF.

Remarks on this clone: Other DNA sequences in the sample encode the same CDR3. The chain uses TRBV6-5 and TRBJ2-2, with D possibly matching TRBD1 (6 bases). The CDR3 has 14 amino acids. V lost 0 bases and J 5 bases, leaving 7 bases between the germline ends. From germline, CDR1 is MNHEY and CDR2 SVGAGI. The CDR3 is CASSYSRGTGELFF. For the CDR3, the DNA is TGTGCCAGCAGTTACTCGAGGGGGACCGGGGAGCTGTTTTTT.

For the CDR3, the DNA is TGTGCCAGCAGCTCGGGGACTAGAAAAAACAATGAGCAGTTCTTC. It encodes CASSSGTRKNNEQFF. This rearrangement joins TRBV11-2 to TRBJ2-1, with TRBD2 matching 8 bases. Germline CDR1 and CDR2: SGHAT and FQNNGV. CDR3 length equals 15 residues. V shed 4 bases and J 5 bases; nucleotides not matched to a gene: 7.

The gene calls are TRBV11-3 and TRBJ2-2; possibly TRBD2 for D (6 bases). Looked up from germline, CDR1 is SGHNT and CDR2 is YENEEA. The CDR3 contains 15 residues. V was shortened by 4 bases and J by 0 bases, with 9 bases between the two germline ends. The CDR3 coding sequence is TGTGCCAGCAGCTCGGGACTGGCGAACACCGGGGAGCTGTTTTTT. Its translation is CASSSGLANTGELFF.

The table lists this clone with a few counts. In nucleotides, the CDR3 is TGTGCCAGCAGTTACTCGGGGGCCCCAACTAATGAAAAACTGTTTTTT. Encoded protein: CASSYSGAPTNEKLFF. The J gene is TRBJ1-4, the V gene TRBV6-5; D is possibly TRBD1 (6 bases). The germline CDR1 and CDR2 sequences are MNHEY and SVGAGI. Trimming removed 0 bases at V and 0 bases at J, with 8 bases between. The CDR3 has 16 amino acids.

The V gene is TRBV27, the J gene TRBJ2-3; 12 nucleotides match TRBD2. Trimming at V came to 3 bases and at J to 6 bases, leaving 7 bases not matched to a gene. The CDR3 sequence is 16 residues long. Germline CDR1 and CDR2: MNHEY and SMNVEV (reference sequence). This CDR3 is CASSLLLAGGPDTQYF. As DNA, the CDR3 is TGTGCCAGCAGTTTGTTACTAGCGGGGGGACCGGATACGCAGTATTTT.

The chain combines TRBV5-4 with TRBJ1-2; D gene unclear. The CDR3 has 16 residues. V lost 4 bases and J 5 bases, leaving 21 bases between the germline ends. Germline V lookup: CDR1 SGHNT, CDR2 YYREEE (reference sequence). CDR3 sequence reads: CASSAPLGGLEYGYTF. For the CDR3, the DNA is TGTGCCAGCAGCGCACCCCTCGGCGGGTTAGAATATGGCTACACCTTC.

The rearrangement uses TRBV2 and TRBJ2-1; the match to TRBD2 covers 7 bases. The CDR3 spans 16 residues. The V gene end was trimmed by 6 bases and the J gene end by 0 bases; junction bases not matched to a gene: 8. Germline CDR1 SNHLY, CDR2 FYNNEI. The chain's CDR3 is CASRFAASGSYNEQFF. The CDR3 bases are TGTGCCAGCAGGTTCGCGGCTAGCGGCTCCTACAATGAGCAGTTCTTC.

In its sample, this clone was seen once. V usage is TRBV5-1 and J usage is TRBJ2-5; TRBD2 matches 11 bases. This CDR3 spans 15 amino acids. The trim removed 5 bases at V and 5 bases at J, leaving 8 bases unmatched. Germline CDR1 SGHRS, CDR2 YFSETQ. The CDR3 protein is CASSFSGGGGETQYF. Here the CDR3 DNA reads TGCGCCAGCAGTTTTAGCGGGGGGGGCGGTGAGACCCAGTACTTC. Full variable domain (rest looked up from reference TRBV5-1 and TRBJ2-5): KAGVTQTPRYLIKTRGQQVTLSCSPISGHRSVSWYQQTPGQGLQFLFEYFSETQRNKGNFPGRFSGRQFSNSRSEMNVSTLELGDSALYLCASSFSGGGGETQYFGPGTRLLVL.

CDR3 nucleotides: TGTGCCAGCAGCAAGACAGGGGGTGGGAACACTGAAGCTTTCTTT. It specifies CASSKTGGGNTEAFF. The chain uses TRBV9 and TRBJ1-1; TRBD1 matches at 9 bases. The V gene's germline CDR1 is SGDLS and CDR2 YYNGEE. The CDR3 runs 15 residues. Losses at the gene ends were 4 bases for V and 1 base for J; bases not matched to a gene: 5.

CDR3 nucleotides: TGTGCCAGTAGTATCGGGACAGGCAACACTGAAGCTTTCTTT. This translates into CASSIGTGNTEAFF. This chain uses TRBV19 with TRBJ1-1; 8 bases map to TRBD1. The ends lost 3 bases at V and 2 bases at J; junction bases unmatched: 2. The germline V gene encodes CDR1 LNHDA and CDR2 SQIVND (reference sequence). The CDR3 is 14 amino acids. The complete variable domain, with remaining parts taken from reference TRBV19 and TRBJ1-1, reads DGGITQSPKYLFRKEGQNVTLSCEQNLNHDAMYWYRQDPGQGLRLIYYSQIVNDFQKGDIAEGYSVSREKKESFPLTVTSAQKNPTAFYLCASSIGTGNTEAFFGQGTRLTVV.

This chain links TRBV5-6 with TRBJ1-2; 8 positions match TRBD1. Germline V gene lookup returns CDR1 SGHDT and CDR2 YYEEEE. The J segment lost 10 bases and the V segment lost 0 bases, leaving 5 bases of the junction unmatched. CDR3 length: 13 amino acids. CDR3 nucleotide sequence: TGTGCCAGCAGCTTGGGCAGGGGGCCTTCCTACACCTTC. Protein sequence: CASSLGRGPSYTF.

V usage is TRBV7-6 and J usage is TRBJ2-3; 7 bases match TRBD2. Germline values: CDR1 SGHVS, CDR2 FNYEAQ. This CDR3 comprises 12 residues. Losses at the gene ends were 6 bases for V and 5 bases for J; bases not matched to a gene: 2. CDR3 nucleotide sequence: TGTGCCAGCAGTCCGGGAGGAGATACGCAGTATTTT. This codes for CASSPGGDTQYF.

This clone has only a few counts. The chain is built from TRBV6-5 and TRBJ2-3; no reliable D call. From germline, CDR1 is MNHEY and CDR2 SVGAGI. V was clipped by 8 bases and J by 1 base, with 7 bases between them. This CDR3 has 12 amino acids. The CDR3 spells CASSGGTDTQYF. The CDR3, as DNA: TGTGCCAGCTCAGGTGGCACAGATACGCAGTATTTT.

The CDR3 region has the DNA TGTGCCAGCAGCTTAGTCAGGGGGCCCGGGGAGCTGTTTTTT. As protein: CASSLVRGPGELFF. The chain recombines TRBV7-6 with TRBJ2-2; 8 bases are a match to TRBD1. Trimming cost V 1 base and J 6 bases; bases outside gene matches: 1. The germline V gene has CDR1 SGHVS and CDR2 FNYEAQ. This CDR3 has 14 residues.

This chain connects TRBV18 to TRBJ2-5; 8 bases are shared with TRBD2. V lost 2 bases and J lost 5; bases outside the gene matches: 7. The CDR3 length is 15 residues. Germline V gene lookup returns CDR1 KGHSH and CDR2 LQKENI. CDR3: CASSPVGVAGETQYF. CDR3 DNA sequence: TGTGCCAGCTCACCAGTCGGAGTAGCGGGGGAGACCCAGTACTTC.

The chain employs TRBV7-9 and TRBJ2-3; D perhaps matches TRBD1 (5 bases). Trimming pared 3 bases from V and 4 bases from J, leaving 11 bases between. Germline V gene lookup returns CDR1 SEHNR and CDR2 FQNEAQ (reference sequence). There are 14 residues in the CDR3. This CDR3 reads CASSFFQGPDTQYF. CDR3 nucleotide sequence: TGTGCCAGCAGCTTCTTCCAGGGCCCAGATACGCAGTATTTT.

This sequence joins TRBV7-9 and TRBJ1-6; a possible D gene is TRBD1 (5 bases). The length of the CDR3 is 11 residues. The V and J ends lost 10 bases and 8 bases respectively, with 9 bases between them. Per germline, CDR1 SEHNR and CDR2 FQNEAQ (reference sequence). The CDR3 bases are TGTGCCATCGAACAGGATTCACCCCTCCACTTT. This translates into CAIEQDSPLHF.

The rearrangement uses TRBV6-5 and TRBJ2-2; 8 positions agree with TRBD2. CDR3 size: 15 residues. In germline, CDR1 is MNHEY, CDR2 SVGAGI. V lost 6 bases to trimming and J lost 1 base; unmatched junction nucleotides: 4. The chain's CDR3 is CASRYLAGNTGELFF. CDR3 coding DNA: TGTGCCAGCAGATATCTAGCGGGGAACACCGGGGAGCTGTTTTTT.

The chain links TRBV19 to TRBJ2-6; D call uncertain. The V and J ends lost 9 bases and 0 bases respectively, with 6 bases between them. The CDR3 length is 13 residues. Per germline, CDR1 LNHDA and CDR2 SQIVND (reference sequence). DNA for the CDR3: TGTGCCAGCGTCTTCTCTGGGGCCAACGTCCTGACTTTC. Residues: CASVFSGANVLTF.

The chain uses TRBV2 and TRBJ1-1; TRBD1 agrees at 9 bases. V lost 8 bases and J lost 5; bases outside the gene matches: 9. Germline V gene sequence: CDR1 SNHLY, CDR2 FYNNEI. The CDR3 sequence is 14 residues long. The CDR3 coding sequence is TGTGCCAGCGTGGGGACAGGGAGGAATACTGAAGCTTTCTTT. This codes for CASVGTGRNTEAFF. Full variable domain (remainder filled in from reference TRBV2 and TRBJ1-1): EPEVTQTPSHQVTQMGQEVILRCVPISNHLYFYWYRQILGQKVEFLVSFYNNEISEKSEIFDDQFSVERPDGSNFTLKIRSTKLEDSAMYFCASVGTGRNTEAFFGQGTRLTVV.

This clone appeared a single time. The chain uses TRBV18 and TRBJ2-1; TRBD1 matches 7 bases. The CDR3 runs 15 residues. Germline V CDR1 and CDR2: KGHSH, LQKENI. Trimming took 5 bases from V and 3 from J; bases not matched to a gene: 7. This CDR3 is CASSTRGGDYNEQFF. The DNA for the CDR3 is TGTGCCAGCTCAACCAGAGGGGGCGACTACAATGAGCAGTTCTTC.

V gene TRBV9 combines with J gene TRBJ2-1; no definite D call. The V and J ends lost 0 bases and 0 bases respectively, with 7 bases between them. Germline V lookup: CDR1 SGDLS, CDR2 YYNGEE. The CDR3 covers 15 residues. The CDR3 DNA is TGTGCCAGCAGCGTAGGGTACTACTCCTACAATGAGCAGTTCTTC. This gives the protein CASSVGYYSYNEQFF. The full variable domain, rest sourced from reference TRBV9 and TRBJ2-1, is DSGVTQTPKHLITATGQRVTLRCSPRSGDLSVYWYQQSLDQGLQFLIQYYNGEERAKGNILERFSAQQFPDLHSELNLSSLELGDSALYFCASSVGYYSYNEQFFGPGTRLTVL.